This T cell receptor (beta chain) was sequenced for a study of blood T cells in healthy people across ages (dated by TCRdb to between 2015 and 2017). Background on the whole study: In model experiments, roughly one uniquely barcoded TCR beta cDNA molecule per two T cells was captured by template switching. Donors of different ages were randomly distributed across sequencing lanes to avoid experimental bias. The donors were split into four age groups: young (average about 16 years), middle-aged (39), aged (about 56) and long-lived (more than 80). The study analyzed two additional independent replicas of 1 million unique cDNA reads from the same blood draw for two donors, one aged 18 to 29 and one aged 80 or older. Age-related changes in TCR beta repertoire diversity were measured in the study by deep sequencing normalized with unique cDNA molecular identifiers. Beyond this particular receptor, the publication reports: The long-lived group showed more naive CD4+ T cells, fewer expanded clones and increased TCR diversity than the aged group, suggesting age selection. Since profiling was done on bulk unsorted PBMCs, naive and antigen-experienced compartments could not be conclusively compared. Donor CMV infection status was unknown, potentially confounding age-related changes in expanded clonotypes. Estimates of total diversity from one million sequenced T cells were regarded as lower bounds and underestimates. Observed TCR beta diversity correlated strongly with the percentage of naive T cells measured by flow cytometry. Observed TCR beta diversity per million T cells fell roughly linearly with age, and a significant reduction was already apparent by age roughly 40.

Reading from cysteine to phenylalanine, the CDR3 counts 12 amino acids. Only the CDR3 DNA stays, 36 bases, in frame from base 1. Trimming takes 0 bases from V and 6 bases from J, and the germline ends sit 9 bases apart. The CDR1 and CDR2 encoded by the germline V gene (reference sequence) are DFQATT and SNEGSKA. The method was 5' RACE. The sequencer listed for this sample is Illumina HiSeq 2500. A second 7 to 11 cycle PCR used a sample-barcoded 5' primer and a J-beta primer mix. A template-switch 5' adaptor carrying 12 random nucleotides introduced a unique molecular identifier onto each TCR beta cDNA molecule. Each sample yielded at least 2.5 million CDR3-containing paired-end reads. All of the RNA was converted into first-strand cDNA using the Mint cDNA synthesis kit, with a TRBC-specific oligonucleotide serving as the primer. All cDNA was treated with uracil-DNA glycosylase and then went through a first 18-cycle PCR with the universal primers M1SS and BC2_uni_R. The paper's processing steps were these. Each sample was normalized by randomly selecting 1 million high-quality reads, each carrying a distinct molecular identifier. Instead of being binned into consensus sequences, reads that shared molecular identifiers were thrown out. MiTCR, with a Q25 quality threshold and the strictest error-elimination algorithm, was used for CDR3 identification, clonotype clustering and error correction. Lower-bound total TCR beta diversity was estimated with a nonparametric unseen species model using Euler transformation. In-frame beta chains were kept once TCRdb had trimmed the public reads at Q25 with fastp and called clones with MiXCR. Every entry covers one CDR3 protein and lists the most common genes and DNA from its rows. Clone size and V and J calls follow TCRdb, not the original study. This sample gives more than 800,000 distinct CDR3 sequences in total; 25% to 35% of them show up just once. The ten most abundant clones make up around 15% of the sample.

This clonotype came up many times. No cognate antigen has been identified for it. No qualities accompany the bases; no much larger clone lies one base away. The donors were 40 or so Caucasian individuals from Russia, aged roughly 6 to 100 years, who were systemically healthy. Each donor gave around 9 milliliters of peripheral blood, collected into EDTA-treated Vacutainer tubes. Ficoll-Paque density-gradient centrifugation was used to isolate PBMCs, with at least 7 million per sample. Trizol reagent was used to extract total RNA from PBMCs, with at least 5 micrograms per sample. For every donor, an aliquot of PBMCs went through flow cytometry to measure the percentages of naive CD45RAhigh/CD27high T cells.

The rearrangement combines TRBV20-1 with TRBJ2-7; the D gene assignment is ambiguous. The sample comprised blood. This clonotype was sampled from a woman at least 80 years old in good health. The CDR3 sequence is CSARDELCEQYF. The nucleotide sequence is given as TGCAGTGCTAGAGATGAGTTGTGCGAGCAGTACTTC.